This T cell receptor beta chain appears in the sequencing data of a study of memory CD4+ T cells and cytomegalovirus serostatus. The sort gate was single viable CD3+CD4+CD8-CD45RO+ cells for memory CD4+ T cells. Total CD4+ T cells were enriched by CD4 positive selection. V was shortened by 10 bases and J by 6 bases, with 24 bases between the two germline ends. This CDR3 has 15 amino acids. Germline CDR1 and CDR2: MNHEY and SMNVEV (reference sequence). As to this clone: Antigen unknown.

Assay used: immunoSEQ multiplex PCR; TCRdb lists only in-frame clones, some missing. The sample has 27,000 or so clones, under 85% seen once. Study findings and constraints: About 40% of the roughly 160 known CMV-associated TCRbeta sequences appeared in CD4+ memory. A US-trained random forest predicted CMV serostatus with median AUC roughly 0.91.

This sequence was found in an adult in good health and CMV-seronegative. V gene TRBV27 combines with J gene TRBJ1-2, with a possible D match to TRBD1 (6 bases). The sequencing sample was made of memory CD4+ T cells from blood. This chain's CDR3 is CANHKNRVLRHGYTF. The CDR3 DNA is TGTGCCAACCACAAAAACAGGGTACTGCGACATGGCTACACCTTC.